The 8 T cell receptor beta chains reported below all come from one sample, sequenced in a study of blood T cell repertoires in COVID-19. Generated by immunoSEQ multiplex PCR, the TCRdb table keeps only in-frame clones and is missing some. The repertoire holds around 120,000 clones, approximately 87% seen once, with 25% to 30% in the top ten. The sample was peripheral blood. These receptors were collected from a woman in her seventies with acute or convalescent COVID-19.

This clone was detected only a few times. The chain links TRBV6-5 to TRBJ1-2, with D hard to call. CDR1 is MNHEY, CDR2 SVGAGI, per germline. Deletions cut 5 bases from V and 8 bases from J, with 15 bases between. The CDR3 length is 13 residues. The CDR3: CASSTRGLGGYTF. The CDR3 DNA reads TGTGCCAGCAGTACGAGAGGGCTAGGGGGCTACACCTTC.

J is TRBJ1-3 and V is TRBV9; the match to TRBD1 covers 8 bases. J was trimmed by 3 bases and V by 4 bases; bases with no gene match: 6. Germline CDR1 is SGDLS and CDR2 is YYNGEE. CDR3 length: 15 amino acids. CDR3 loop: CASSPWTGFGNTIYF. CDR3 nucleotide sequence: TGTGCCAGCAGCCCCTGGACAGGGTTTGGAAACACCATATATTTT.

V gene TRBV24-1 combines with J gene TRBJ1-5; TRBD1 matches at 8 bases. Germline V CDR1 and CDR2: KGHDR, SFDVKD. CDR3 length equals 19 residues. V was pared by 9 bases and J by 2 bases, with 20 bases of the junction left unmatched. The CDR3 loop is CATEAGPGQAGRGNQPQHF. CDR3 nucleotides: TGTGCCACCGAAGCAGGCCCGGGACAGGCGGGTAGGGGCAATCAGCCCCAGCATTTT.

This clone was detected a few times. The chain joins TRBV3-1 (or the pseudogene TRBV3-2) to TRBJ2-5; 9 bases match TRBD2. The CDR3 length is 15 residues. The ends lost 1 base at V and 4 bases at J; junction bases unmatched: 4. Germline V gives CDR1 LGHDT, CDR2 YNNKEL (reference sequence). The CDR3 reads CASSQGGGAPETQYF. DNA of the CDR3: TGTGCCAGCAGCCAAGGCGGGGGGGCTCCAGAGACCCAGTACTTC.

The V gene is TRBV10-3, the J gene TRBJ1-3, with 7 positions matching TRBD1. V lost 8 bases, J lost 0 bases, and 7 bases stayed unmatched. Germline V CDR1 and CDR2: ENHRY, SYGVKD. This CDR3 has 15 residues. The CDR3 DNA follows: TGTGCCATCGGCAGACAGGGAAGCTCTGGAAACACCATATATTTT. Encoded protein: CAIGRQGSSGNTIYF.

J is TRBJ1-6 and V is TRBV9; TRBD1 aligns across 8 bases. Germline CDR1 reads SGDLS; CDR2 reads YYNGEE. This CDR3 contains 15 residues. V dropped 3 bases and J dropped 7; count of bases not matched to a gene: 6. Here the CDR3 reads CASSARQGRNSPLHF. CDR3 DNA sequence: TGTGCCAGCAGCGCCCGACAGGGGAGGAATTCACCCCTCCACTTT.

CDR3 region: CASSNRQGGSEKLFF. CDR3 bases: TGTGCCAGCAGTAATCGACAGGGAGGATCTGAAAAACTGTTTTTT. The J gene is TRBJ1-4, the V gene TRBV6-5; 7 bases align to TRBD1. The CDR3 is 15 residues long. The ends lost 5 bases at V and 7 bases at J; junction bases unmatched: 10. Germline V gives CDR1 MNHEY, CDR2 SVGAGI.

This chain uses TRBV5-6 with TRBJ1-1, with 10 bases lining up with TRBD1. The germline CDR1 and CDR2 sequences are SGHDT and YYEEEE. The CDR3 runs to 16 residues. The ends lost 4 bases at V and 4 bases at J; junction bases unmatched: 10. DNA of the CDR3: TGTGCCAGCAGCAAAGACAGGGGGCCCGTGACCACTGAAGCTTTCTTT. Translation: CASSKDRGPVTTEAFF.